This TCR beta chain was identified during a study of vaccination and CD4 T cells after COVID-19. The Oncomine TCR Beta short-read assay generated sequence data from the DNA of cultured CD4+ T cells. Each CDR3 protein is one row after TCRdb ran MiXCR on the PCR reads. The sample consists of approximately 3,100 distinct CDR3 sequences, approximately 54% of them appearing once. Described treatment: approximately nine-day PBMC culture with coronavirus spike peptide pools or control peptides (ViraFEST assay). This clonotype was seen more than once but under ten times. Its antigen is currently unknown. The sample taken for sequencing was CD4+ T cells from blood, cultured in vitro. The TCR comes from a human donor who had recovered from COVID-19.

CDR3 sequence: CASSYSRGHTGELFF. Written as DNA, the CDR3 is TGTGCCAGCAGTTACTCCAGGGGTCACACCGGGGAGCTGTTTTTT. The V call is TRBV6-5, the J call TRBJ2-2, with D possibly TRBD1 on 6 matching bases. The CDR3 contains 15 residues. The ends were cut back, 0 bases at V and 3 bases at J, with 8 bases in the middle. Germline V gene lookup returns CDR1 MNHEY and CDR2 SVGAGI.